What follows are 2 T cell receptor beta chains derived from one specimen sequenced in a study of early T cells in non-severe SARS-CoV-2 infection. MiXCR, applied by TCRdb to the 5' RACE reads, yields one record per CDR3 protein. Among roughly 51,000 distinct CDR3 sequences listed, roughly 7.7% were seen once. Sequenced: whole blood. Source of these receptors: an adult who was a healthcare worker with PCR-confirmed SARS-CoV-2 infection or an uninfected control (not recorded which).

This clonotype was observed at least ten times. The chain carries TRBV12-3 or TRBV12-4 and TRBJ1-1; no reliable D call. The length of the CDR3 is 14 residues. V lost 4 bases and J 1 base, leaving 10 bases between the germline ends. In DNA form, the CDR3 reads TGTGCCAGCAGTTCGAATGCCCCGAACACTGAAGCTTTCTTT. This translates into CASSSNAPNTEAFF.

The table lists this clonotype with a few counts. V usage is TRBV5-1 and J usage is TRBJ2-1; D possibly corresponds to TRBD1 (6 bases). Germline V gene sequence: CDR1 SGHRS, CDR2 YFSETQ. This CDR3 region has 14 residues. V was pared by 0 bases and J by 2 bases, with 6 bases between. The CDR3 DNA is TGCGCCAGCAGCTTGGGACAGGCCTACAATGAGCAGTTCTTC. The encoded protein is CASSLGQAYNEQFF.